This TCR beta chain emerged from a study of T-cell memory formation after mild COVID-19. From the 5' RACE reads, TCRdb called clonotypes with MiXCR, one entry per CDR3 protein. The sample contains 110,000 or so distinct CDR3 sequences, 15% to 20% of which appear only once. This sequence was found in a man between 18 and 29 years old who had mild COVID-19 (a few samples of this study predate the infection). Cell type and time point are not known. The sequenced material came from PBMCs or a T cell subset sorted from them (not recorded which).

The CDR3 DNA follows: TGTGCCAGCAGCGTAGTTACAGGGTCGACCTACAATGAGCAGTTCTTC. This translates into CASSVVTGSTYNEQFF. This chain links TRBV9 with TRBJ2-1; a possible D gene is TRBD1 (6 bases). The CDR3 length is 16 residues. Germline assignment: CDR1 SGDLS and CDR2 YYNGEE. The V end was cut by 0 bases, the J end by 2 bases, with 12 bases between.